The rows below give T cell receptor beta chains drawn from one sample of a study of OX40 agonist ivuxolimab in advanced cancers. Data came from immunoSEQ multiplex PCR; TCRdb stores just in-frame clones and leaves some out. The sample lists 92,000 or so clones; roughly 80% were seen once. The specimen was CD4+ or CD8+ T cells sorted from blood, collected in a trial of the OX40 agonist ivuxolimab. These receptors were collected from an adult with an advanced solid tumor such as melanoma, head and neck, liver or kidney cancer. The CDR3 runs from the conserved cysteine through the conserved F or W. The listing skips clone size in some rows; elsewhere it reads once, few, many or a size class.

j_call v_call clone_size cdr3_aa
TRBJ2-7 TRBV7-8 NA CASSFGRVFTYEQYF
TRBJ2-1 TRBV9 NA CASNEGADEQFF
TRBJ2-7 TRBV7-6 NA CASSPGRGRRYEQYF
TRBJ1-6 TRBV29-1 few CSVRQEKTSPLHF
TRBJ1-1 TRBV5-4 once CASSLAAGGATEAFF
TRBJ2-1 TRBV5-8 NA CASSFGQVNYNEQFF
TRBJ2-2 TRBV27 few CASSFLQHTGELFF
TRBJ2-7 TRBV21-1 NA CASSKEETGTYEQYF
TRBJ2-2 TRBV27 NA CASNHGGELFF
TRBJ1-2 TRBV7-9 few CASSRRSGDGYTF
TRBJ2-7 TRBV28 NA CASSPLGASPPGKQYF
TRBJ1-1 TRBV19 once CASTSAGKRAFF
TRBJ2-7 TRBV7-3 once CASSAGGVTNEQYF
TRBJ1-3 TRBV29-1 once CSVEHPESYSGNTIYF
TRBJ1-1 TRBV19 NA CASSLQGRNTEAFF
TRBJ2-7 TRBV9 NA CASSPSSGVPTEQYF
TRBJ1-3 TRBV12-5 NA CASEQDLTSGNTIYF
TRBJ2-7 TRBV6-1 NA CASTMGGYEQYF
TRBJ2-3 TRBV7-9 NA CASSLRGPSIFTDTQYF
TRBJ2-5 TRBV19 NA CASSIGGLSETQYF
TRBJ1-2 TRBV2 once CARPQESKGGYTF
TRBJ2-7 TRBV6-5 NA CASSPRDKTYEQYF
TRBJ2-1 TRBV6-1 NA CASSDSPWGNDEQFF
TRBJ2-2 TRBV9 NA CASSRAANTGELFF
TRBJ1-4 TRBV7-9 NA CASSFGTPDEKLFF
TRBJ1-4 TRBV4-1 NA CASTSGAATNEKLFF
TRBJ2-2 TRBV7-2 few CASSSSSGNGGELFF